The rows below give T cell receptor beta chains drawn from one sample of a study of blood T cell repertoires in COVID-19. This table comes from immunoSEQ multiplex PCR, and its TCRdb copy is limited to in-frame clones, with some not included. The data contain 260,000 or so clones, roughly 90% of them singletons. Sequencing was done on a sample of PBMCs or T cells enriched from blood (not recorded which). These receptors were obtained from a woman aged 25-40 years with acute COVID-19. Each CDR3 is given with its conserved first and last residue.

j_call	v_call	cdr3_length	cdr3_aa
TRBJ2-3	TRBV5-1	16	CASSPLGGRSTDTQYF
TRBJ2-7	TRBV30	14	CAWRGSHLGYEQYF
TRBJ2-4	TRBV11-2	14	CASSLGLAWDIQYF
TRBJ2-7	TRBV10-3	14	CATERTGKAYEQYF
TRBJ2-6	TRBV7-8	17	CASSQGGRSSGANVLTF
TRBJ2-5	TRBV14	16	CASSPPGGAGEETQYF
TRBJ1-1	TRBV7-9	14	CASSPQGSRTEAFF
TRBJ2-7	TRBV12-5	14	CASGLGISSYEQYF
TRBJ1-6	TRBV12-3/TRBV12-4	13	CASIGSESSPLHF
TRBJ2-1	TRBV7-2	16	CASSFLRRGLLNEQFF
TRBJ1-1	TRBV5-6	13	CASSWDRATEAFF
TRBJ2-1	TRBV7-6	16	CASSSGRDSSYNEQFF
TRBJ2-7	TRBV7-9	12	CASSLARREQYF
TRBJ2-2	TRBV11-3	13	CASSFRRTGELFF
TRBJ1-2	TRBV3-1/TRBV3-2	13	CASSESRNYGYTF
TRBJ2-5	TRBV7-2	16	CASSRRVVVDQETQYF
TRBJ2-5	TRBV11-2	15	CASSPPSGLQETQYF
TRBJ2-5	TRBV9	15	CASSVVGWEQETQYF
TRBJ2-7	TRBV4-1	16	CASSQPGQGLSYEQYF
TRBJ1-4	TRBV11-2	16	CASSLTGGGLNEKLFF
TRBJ1-2	TRBV19	14	CASSWTGRDYGYTF
TRBJ1-2	TRBV3-1/TRBV3-2	14	CASSQGSPTYGYTF